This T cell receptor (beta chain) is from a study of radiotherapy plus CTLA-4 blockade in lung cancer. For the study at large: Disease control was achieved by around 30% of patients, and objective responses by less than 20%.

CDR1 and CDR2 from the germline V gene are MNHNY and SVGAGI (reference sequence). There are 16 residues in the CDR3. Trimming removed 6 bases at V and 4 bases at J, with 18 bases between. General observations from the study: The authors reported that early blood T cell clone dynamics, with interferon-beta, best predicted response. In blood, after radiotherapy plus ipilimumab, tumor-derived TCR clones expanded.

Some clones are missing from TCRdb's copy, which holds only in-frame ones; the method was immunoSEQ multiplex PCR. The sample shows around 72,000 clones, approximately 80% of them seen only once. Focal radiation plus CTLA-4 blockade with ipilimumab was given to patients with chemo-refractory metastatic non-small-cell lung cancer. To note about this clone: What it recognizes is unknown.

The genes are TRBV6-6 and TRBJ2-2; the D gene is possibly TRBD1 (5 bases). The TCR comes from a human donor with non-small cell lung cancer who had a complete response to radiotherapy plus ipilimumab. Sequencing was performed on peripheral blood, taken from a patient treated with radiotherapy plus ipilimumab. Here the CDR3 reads CASSPLGRAITGELFF. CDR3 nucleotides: TGTGCCAGCAGCCCCCTAGGCAGGGCTATCACCGGGGAGCTGTTTTTT.